This T cell receptor (beta chain) was identified during a study of blood T cell repertoires in COVID-19. Study in general: Samples came from the United States, Italy and Spain, spanning acute and convalescent COVID-19. PBMCs, B-cell-depleted T cells, or T cells were the source of the cDNA or gDNA that made up the material.

Under the authors' procedure: Counts of nucleated cells, estimated from reference gene primer amplification, were obtained. Sequencing used immunoSEQ multiplex PCR; TCRdb keeps in-frame clones, though not all of them. The V and J calls and clone size come from that table; D and trimming were worked out from the DNA. This repertoire shows 150,000 to 200,000 clones, around 85% found once; its top ten account for 0.95% to 1.5%. The ends were cut back, 7 bases at V and 0 bases at J, with 16 bases in the middle. The CDR3 runs to 16 residues. Per the germline V gene, CDR1 is SGHTA and CDR2 is FQGNSA. This chain connects TRBV7-2 to TRBJ2-1; tentative D call: TRBD2 (5 bases). This clonotype originated in a man in his sixties who had recovered from COVID-19. The specimen was peripheral blood. The CDR3 loop reads CASISRQRSSYNEQFF. CDR3 coding DNA: TGTGCCAGCATCTCACGCCAGCGGAGCTCCTACAATGAGCAGTTCTTC.